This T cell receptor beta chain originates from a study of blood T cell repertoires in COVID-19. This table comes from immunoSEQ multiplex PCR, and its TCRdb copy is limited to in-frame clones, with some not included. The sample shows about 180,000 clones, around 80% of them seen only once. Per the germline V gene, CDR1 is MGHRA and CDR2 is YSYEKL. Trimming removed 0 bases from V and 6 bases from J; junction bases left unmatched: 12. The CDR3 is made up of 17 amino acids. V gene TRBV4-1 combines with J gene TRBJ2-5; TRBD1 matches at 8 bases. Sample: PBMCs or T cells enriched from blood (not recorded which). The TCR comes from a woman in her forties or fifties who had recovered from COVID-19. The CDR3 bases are TGCGCCAGCAGCCAAGAACTAGACAGGGGTGGGTCGAAGACCCAGTACTTC. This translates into CASSQELDRGGSKTQYF.